This T cell receptor beta chain was captured in a study of human T cells and chemical hapten exposure. The table lists this clonotype with a few counts. The antigen is undetermined. One entry per CDR3 protein results from TCRdb running MiXCR on the RACE reads. This table has around 85,000 distinct CDR3 sequences, under 15% appearing once. Time point given: patch test 3, about 24 weeks after DPC sensitization. Treatment reported: therapeutic diphenylcyclopropenone sensitization with weekly scalp DPC. Prior to each patch test being applied, blood was drawn. Unseparated into fractions, whole blood served as the source from which total RNA was extracted. Study-level points and caveats: Expanded TCRs showed more large CDR3 clusters than pre-sensitization or healthy control sets.

The starting material was whole blood, obtained in connection with sensitization to the hapten diphenylcyclopropenone (DPC). The clonotype was recovered from a woman between 45 and 65 years old with alopecia areata. Some clones in this sample may be carry-over from other donors' samples.

As DNA, the CDR3 is TGTGCCAGCAGTGAAAGACTAGCGGGAGGTGACGAGCAGTACTTC. Encoded protein: CASSERLAGGDEQYF. V is TRBV2 and J is TRBJ2-7; 13 bases fit TRBD2. CDR1 and CDR2 from the germline V gene are SNHLY and FYNNEI. With 2 bases clipped from V and 5 bases from J, the junction kept 3 bases outside the gene matches. The CDR3 extends over 15 amino acids. Complete variable domain (other parts from reference TRBV2 and TRBJ2-7): EPEVTQTPSHQVTQMGQEVILRCVPISNHLYFYWYRQILGQKVEFLVSFYNNEISEKSEIFDDQFSVERPDGSNFTLKIRSTKLEDSAMYFCASSERLAGGDEQYFGPGTRLTVT.